What follows are 15 T cell receptor beta chains derived from one specimen sequenced in a study of blood T cell repertoires in COVID-19 (dated by TCRdb to 2020 to 2022). Receptor amplification or capture employed the immunoSEQ multiplex PCR assay. TCRdb's version of the immuneACCESS table is confined to in-frame rearrangements and falls short of the full clone set. An unresolved V gene accounts for under half of the shortfall where checked; the remainder is of unknown origin. This sample gives fewer than 110,000 clones in total; around 89% of them show up just once. Of the sample, 4.9% is held by the ten largest clones. The sequencing input was peripheral blood. Every receptor here comes from a man aged 35-49 years with active or convalescent COVID-19.

The chain carries TRBV9 and TRBJ1-2; D gene unclear. This CDR3 is 14 amino acids long. Germline V gene lookup returns CDR1 SGDLS and CDR2 YYNGEE. V dropped 6 bases and J dropped 4 bases, with 16 bases sitting between them. Written as DNA, the CDR3 is TGTGCCAGCAACACCGGGAACAGCCTCTATGGCTACACCTTC. Translating it yields CASNTGNSLYGYTF.

This clone was seen only a few times. J is TRBJ2-2 and V is TRBV29-1; 9 bases match TRBD1. Germline V gives CDR1 SQVTM, CDR2 ANQGSEA. The V gene end was trimmed by 5 bases and the J gene end by 4 bases; junction bases not matched to a gene: 20. The CDR3 runs to 19 residues. This CDR3 reads CSVLKSHGTGKMGTGELFF. The DNA for the CDR3 is TGCAGCGTTCTAAAATCGCACGGGACAGGGAAAATGGGCACCGGGGAGCTGTTTTTT.

The chain combines TRBV30 with TRBJ1-1, with D possibly matching TRBD1 (5 bases). The V end was cut by 5 bases, the J end by 10 bases, with 14 bases between. This CDR3 region has 11 residues. CDR1 is GTSNPN and CDR2 is SVGIG in the germline V gene (reference sequence). The CDR3 loop is CAWQRDSRAFF. The CDR3 DNA follows: TGTGCCTGGCAACGGGACTCACGAGCTTTCTTT. Full variable domain (remainder filled in from reference TRBV30 and TRBJ1-1): SQTIHQWPATLVQPVGSPLSLECTVEGTSNPNLYWYRQAAGRGLQLLFYSVGIGQISSEVPQNLSASRPQDRQFILSSKKLLLSDSGFYLCAWQRDSRAFFGQGTRLTVV.

This clone showed up just a few times. This chain joins TRBV14 and TRBJ2-7; tentatively, D is TRBD2 (6 bases). Germline CDR1 is SGHDN and CDR2 is FVKESK. V lost 4 bases and J 6 bases, leaving 13 bases between the germline ends. This CDR3 spans 13 amino acids. DNA of the CDR3: TGTGCCAGCAGCCCGGGACTCCGGGGCGAGCAGTACTTC. As protein: CASSPGLRGEQYF.

J is TRBJ1-3 and V is TRBV6-5; a possible D gene is TRBD1 (5 bases). Germline CDR1 is MNHEY and CDR2 is SVGAGI. Trimming left V 9 bases short and J 7 bases short, with 16 bases between. CDR3 length: 13 residues. The CDR3 nucleotides read TGTGCCAGTAGGGGATCGGTGCAGAACACCATATATTTT. It codes for CASRGSVQNTIYF.

The chain joins TRBV4-1 to TRBJ2-3, with D perhaps TRBD2 (6 bases). Germline-derived CDR1 and CDR2 are MGHRA and YSYEKL. With 3 bases removed from V and 2 bases from J, the gap between germline ends came to 12 bases. The CDR3 runs 15 residues. CDR3 coding DNA: TGCGCCAGCAGCCAGACTAGGCCGGACACAGATACGCAGTATTTT. This sequence encodes CASSQTRPDTDTQYF.

The rearrangement joins TRBV7-4 to TRBJ1-2, with 10 bases matching TRBD1. This CDR3 region has 16 residues. V was clipped by 4 bases and J by 7 bases; unmatched bases: 12. Germline V gene sequence: CDR1 SGHVT, CDR2 SQSDAQ. As DNA, the CDR3 is TGTGCCAGCAGCTGCCTCCCCCCGGACAGGGGGGCTGGCTACACCTTC. Residues: CASSCLPPDRGAGYTF.

V is TRBV10-3 and J is TRBJ2-7; the match to TRBD1 covers 9 bases. The trim removed 5 bases at V and 5 bases at J, leaving 1 base unmatched. This CDR3 region has 12 residues. CDR1 and CDR2 from the germline V gene are ENHRY and SYGVKD. CDR3 sequence reads: CAISTGGNEQYF. The DNA for the CDR3 is TGTGCCATCAGTACAGGGGGCAACGAGCAGTACTTC.

This chain uses TRBV5-6 with TRBJ1-5; tentative D call: TRBD1 (5 bases). CDR1 and CDR2 from the germline V gene are SGHDT and YYEEEE. V lost 4 bases to trimming and J lost 11 bases, with 16 bases between them. CDR3 length: 13 residues. The CDR3 DNA reads TGTGCCAGCAGCGCACGGGGGGAATGGGCCCAGCATTTT. Translated: CASSARGEWAQHF.

With regard to this clone: In the same sample, other DNA sequences code for this CDR3. The chain couples TRBV28 to TRBJ1-5; D is uncertain. CDR3 length equals 15 residues. V lost 2 bases, J lost 1 base, and 9 bases lay in between. Germline CDR1 reads MDHEN; CDR2 reads SYDVKM. The CDR3 is CASSLGGVSNQPQHF. The CDR3 DNA reads as TGTGCCAGCAGTTTAGGCGGGGTCAGCAATCAGCCCCAGCATTTT.

This clone came up a few times. The chain is built from TRBV18 and TRBJ2-3; D not certain. Between the trimmed V and J ends, which lost 3 bases and 0 bases, there was a span of 4 bases. Germline CDR1 KGHSH, CDR2 LQKENI. This CDR3 is 13 amino acids long. In nucleotides, the CDR3 is TGTGCCAGCTCACCCCTTAGCACAGATACGCAGTATTTT. This codes for CASSPLSTDTQYF. Full variable domain (missing parts from reference TRBV18 and TRBJ2-3): NAGVMQNPRHLVRRRGQEARLRCSPMKGHSHVYWYRQLPEEGLKFMVYLQKENIIDESGMPKERFSAEFPKEGPSILRIQQVVRGDSAAYFCASSPLSTDTQYFGPGTRLTVL.

The chain carries TRBV10-3 and TRBJ1-1, with D perhaps matching TRBD1 (6 bases). V was clipped by 10 bases and J by 8 bases, with 14 bases between them. Germline CDR1 and CDR2: ENHRY and SYGVKD. The CDR3 is made up of 11 amino acids. CDR3 coding DNA: TGTGCCACTCGACAGGATTTGGAAGCTTTCTTT. It encodes CATRQDLEAFF.

The V call is TRBV28, the J call TRBJ2-1, with a possible D match to TRBD1 (6 bases). V gave up 6 bases and J gave up 1 base, with 22 bases separating them. From germline, CDR1 is MDHEN and CDR2 SYDVKM. This CDR3 comprises 18 residues. CDR3 region: CASSSGDPLTGSYNEQFF. CDR3 bases: TGTGCCAGCAGCTCTGGGGATCCCCTCACAGGGTCCTACAATGAGCAGTTCTTC.

V and J are TRBV19 and TRBJ1-2, with 10 positions matching TRBD1. The CDR3 loop spans 15 amino acids. The V gene end was trimmed by 6 bases and the J gene end by 5 bases; junction bases not matched to a gene: 9. CDR1 is LNHDA, CDR2 SQIVND, per germline (reference sequence). This CDR3 is CASSPQGQGYYGYTF. The CDR3 bases are TGTGCCAGTAGCCCGCAGGGACAGGGGTATTATGGCTACACCTTC.

The gene calls are TRBV12-5 and TRBJ2-1; 9 nucleotides match TRBD2. CDR1 is LGHNT, CDR2 FRNRAP, per germline. CDR3 length: 15 amino acids. V dropped 6 bases and J dropped 2; count of bases not matched to a gene: 5. The DNA of the CDR3 is TGTGCTAGTGGGGGACTAGCAGGCGCCTACAATGAGCAGTTCTTC. Amino acid sequence: CASGGLAGAYNEQFF.